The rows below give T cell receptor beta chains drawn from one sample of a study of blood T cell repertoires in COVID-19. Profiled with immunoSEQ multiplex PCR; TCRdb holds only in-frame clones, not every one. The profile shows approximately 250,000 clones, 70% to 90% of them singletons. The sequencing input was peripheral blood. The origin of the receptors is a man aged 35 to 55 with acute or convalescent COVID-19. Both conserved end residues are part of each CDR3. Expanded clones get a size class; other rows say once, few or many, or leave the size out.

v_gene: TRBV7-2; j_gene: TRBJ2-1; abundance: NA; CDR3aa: CASSLGGVYNEQFF
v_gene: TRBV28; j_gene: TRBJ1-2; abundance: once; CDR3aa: CASSFRQVYGYTF
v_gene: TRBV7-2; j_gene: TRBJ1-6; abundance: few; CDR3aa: CASSPLIGSPLHF
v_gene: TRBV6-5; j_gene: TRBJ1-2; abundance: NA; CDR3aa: CASMREANYGYTF
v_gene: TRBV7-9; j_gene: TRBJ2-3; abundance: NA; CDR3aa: CASSAWEYTDTQYF
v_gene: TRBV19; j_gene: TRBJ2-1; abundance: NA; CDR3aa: CASSIYRGDEQFF
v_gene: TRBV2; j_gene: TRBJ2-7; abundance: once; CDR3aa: CASSGSGTPGIYEQYF
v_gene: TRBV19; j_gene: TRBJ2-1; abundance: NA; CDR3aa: CASSIQASGYNEQFF
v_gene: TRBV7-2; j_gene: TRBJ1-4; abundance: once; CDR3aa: CASSLPGQLEKLFF
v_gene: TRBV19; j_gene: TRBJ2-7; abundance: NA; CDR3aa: CASSIRTGGPYEQYF
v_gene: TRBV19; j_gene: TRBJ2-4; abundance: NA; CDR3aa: CASSGEGRLAKNIQYF
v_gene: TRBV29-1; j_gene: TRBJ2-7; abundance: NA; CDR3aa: CSVVDGTYEQYF
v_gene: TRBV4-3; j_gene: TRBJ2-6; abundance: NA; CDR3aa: CASSQFHPEGAGANVLTF
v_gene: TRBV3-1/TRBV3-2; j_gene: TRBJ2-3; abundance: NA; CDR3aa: CASSQRGDTDTQYF
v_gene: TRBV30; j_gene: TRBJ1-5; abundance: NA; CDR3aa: CAWSTSGQRQPQHF
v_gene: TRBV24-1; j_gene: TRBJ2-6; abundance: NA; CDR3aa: CATSGRGGGANVLTF
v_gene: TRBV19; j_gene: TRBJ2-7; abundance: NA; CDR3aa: CASSSREGSTYEQYF
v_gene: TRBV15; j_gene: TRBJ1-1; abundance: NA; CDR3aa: CATSQTHPGHTEAFF
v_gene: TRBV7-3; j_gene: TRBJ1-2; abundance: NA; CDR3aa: CASSAGQFNYGYTF
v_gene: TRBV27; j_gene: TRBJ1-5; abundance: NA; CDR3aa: CASSWTGDYQPQHF
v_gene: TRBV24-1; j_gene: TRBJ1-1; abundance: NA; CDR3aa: CATSASGRLNTEAFF
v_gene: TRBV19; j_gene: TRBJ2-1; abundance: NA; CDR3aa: CASGWNEQFF
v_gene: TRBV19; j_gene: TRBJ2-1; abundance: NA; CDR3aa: CASSSGGAYNEQFF
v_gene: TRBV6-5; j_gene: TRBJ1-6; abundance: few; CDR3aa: CASSSTGRNSPLHF
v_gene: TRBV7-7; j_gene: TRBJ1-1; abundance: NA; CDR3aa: CASRNGTETYTEAFF
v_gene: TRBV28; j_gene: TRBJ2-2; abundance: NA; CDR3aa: CASSSSGVPNTGELFF
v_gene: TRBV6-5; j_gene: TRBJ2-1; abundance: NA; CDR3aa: CASRGGDNEQFF
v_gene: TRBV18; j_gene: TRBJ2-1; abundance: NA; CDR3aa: CASSPSLGLAHSEQFF
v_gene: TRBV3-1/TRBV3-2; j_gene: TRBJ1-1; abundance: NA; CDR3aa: CASSQRFSEAFF
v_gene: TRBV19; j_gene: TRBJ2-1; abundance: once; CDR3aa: CASSTRMGPTSGEQFF
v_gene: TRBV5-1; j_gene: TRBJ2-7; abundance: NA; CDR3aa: CASSLALGRDTYEQYF
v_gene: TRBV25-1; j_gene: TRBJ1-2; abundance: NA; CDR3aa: CASSERGAAGANYGYTF
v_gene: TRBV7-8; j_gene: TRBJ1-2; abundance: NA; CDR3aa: CASSPGDSINYGYTF
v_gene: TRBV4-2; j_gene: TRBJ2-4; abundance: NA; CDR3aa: CASSLTSGGGKNIQYF
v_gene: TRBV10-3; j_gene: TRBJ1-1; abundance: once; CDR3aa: CAISSMNTEAFF
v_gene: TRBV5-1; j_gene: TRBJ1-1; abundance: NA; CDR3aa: CASSGGTGGFTEAFF
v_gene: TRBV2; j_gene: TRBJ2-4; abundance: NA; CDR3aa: CASSDSNKNIQYF
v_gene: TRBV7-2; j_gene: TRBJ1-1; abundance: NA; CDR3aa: CASSLDRNTEAFF
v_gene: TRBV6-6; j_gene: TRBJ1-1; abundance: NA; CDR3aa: CASSRTGGPQGNTEAFF
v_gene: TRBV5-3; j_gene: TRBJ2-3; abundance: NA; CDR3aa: CARSYNTRQGTDTQYF
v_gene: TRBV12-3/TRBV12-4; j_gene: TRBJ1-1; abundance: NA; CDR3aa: CASSSKGRTEAFF
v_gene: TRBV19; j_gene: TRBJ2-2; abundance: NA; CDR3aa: CASNRKTNTGELFF
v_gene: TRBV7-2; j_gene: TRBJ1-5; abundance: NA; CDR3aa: CASSEGQGSQPQHF
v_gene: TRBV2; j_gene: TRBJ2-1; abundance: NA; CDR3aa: CASSEQGIGNEQFF
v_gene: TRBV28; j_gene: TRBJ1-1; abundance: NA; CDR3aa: CASRGTGRTEAFF
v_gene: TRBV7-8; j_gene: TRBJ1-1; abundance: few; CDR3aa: CASSPGQMNTEAFF
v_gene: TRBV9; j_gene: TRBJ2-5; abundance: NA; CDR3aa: CASSVAMSGEETQYF
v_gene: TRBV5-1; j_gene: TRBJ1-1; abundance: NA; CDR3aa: CASSWGQMNTEAFF
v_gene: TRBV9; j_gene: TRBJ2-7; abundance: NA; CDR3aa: CASSARRGGLAYEQYF
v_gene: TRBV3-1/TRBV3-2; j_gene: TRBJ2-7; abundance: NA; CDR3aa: CASSQEGSGGGQYF